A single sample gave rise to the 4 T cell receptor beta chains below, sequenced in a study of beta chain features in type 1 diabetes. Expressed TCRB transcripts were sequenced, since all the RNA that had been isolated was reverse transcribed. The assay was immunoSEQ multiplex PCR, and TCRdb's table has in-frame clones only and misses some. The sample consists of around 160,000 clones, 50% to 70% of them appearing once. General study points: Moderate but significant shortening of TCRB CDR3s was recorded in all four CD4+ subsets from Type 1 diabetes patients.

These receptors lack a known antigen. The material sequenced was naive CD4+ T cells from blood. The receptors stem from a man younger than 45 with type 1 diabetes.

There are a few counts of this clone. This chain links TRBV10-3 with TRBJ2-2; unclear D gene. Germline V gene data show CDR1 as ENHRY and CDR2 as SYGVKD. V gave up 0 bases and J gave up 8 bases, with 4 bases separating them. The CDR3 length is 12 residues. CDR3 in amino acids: CAISESSGELFF. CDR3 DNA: TGTGCCATCAGTGAGTCTTCTGGGGAGCTGTTTTTT.

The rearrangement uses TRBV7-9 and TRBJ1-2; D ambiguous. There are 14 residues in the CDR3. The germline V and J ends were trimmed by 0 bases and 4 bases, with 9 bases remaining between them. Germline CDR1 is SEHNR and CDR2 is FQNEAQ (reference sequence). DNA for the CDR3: TGTGCCAGCAGCTTAGCAGATTGGCTCTATGGCTACACCTTC. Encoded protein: CASSLADWLYGYTF. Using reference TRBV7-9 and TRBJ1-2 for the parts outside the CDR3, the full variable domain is DTGVSQNPRHKITKRGQNVTFRCDPISEHNRLYWYRQTLGQGPEFLTYFQNEAQLEKSRLLSDRFSAERPKGSFSTLEIQRTEQGDSAMYLCASSLADWLYGYTFGSGTRLTVV.

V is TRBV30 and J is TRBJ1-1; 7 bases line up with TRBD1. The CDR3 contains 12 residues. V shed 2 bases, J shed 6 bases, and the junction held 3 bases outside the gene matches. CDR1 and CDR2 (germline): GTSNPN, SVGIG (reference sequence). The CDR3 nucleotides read TGTGCCTGGAGTAAGCAGGGGGCTGAAGCTTTCTTT. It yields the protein CAWSKQGAEAFF.

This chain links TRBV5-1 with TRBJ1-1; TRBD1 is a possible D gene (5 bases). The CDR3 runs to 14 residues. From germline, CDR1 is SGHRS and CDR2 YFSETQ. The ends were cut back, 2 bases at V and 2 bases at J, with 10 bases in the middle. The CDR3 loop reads CASSFPGQNTEAFF. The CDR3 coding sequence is TGCGCCAGCAGCTTCCCAGGGCAAAACACTGAAGCTTTCTTT.